This T cell receptor beta chain was identified in a study of blood T cells in healthy people across ages (dated by TCRdb to the mid-2010s). As for the study more broadly: Template switching captured roughly one uniquely barcoded TCR beta cDNA molecule per two T cells in model experiments. Age-related changes in TCR beta repertoire diversity were measured in the study by deep sequencing normalized with unique cDNA molecular identifiers. The donors were split into four age groups: young (average 16 years), middle-aged (around 40), aged (62) and long-lived (over 80). To avoid experimental bias, donors of different ages were randomly spread across the sequencing lanes. Two additional independent replicas of 1 million unique cDNA reads from the same blood draw were analyzed for two donors (one aged 18 to 29 and one aged 80 or older). Broader findings and caveats from the paper: Observed TCR beta diversity per million T cells fell roughly linearly with age, and a significant reduction was already apparent by age around 40. There was a strong correlation between observed TCR beta diversity and the percentage of naive T cells measured by flow cytometry. Because donor CMV infection status was unknown, age-related changes in expanded clonotypes were potentially confounded. The long-lived group showed more naive CD4+ T cells, fewer expanded clones and increased TCR diversity than the aged group, suggesting age selection. Estimates of total diversity based on one million sequenced T cells were regarded as lower bounds and as underestimates. Conclusive comparison of naive and antigen-experienced compartments was prevented by the profiling of bulk unsorted PBMCs.

This clonotype occurred a few times. The clone's antigen remains unknown. Base-call qualities are not available, and no considerably larger clone is one nucleotide away. The approximately 39 donors, aged 6 to 90 years, were systemically healthy Caucasian individuals from Russia. Around 10 milliliters of peripheral blood were collected from each donor into EDTA-treated Vacutainer tubes. Ficoll-Paque density-gradient centrifugation was used to isolate PBMCs, with at least 6.5 million per sample. Trizol reagent was used to extract total RNA from PBMCs, with at least 6 micrograms per sample. For every donor, flow cytometry on a PBMC aliquot measured the percentage of naive CD45RAhigh/CD27high T cells. Library creation used 5' RACE. Sequencing was performed on an Illumina HiSeq 2500. A second PCR of roughly 6 to 12 cycles was run with a J-beta primer mix and a sample-barcoded 5' primer. A template-switch 5' adaptor carrying 12 random nucleotides introduced a unique molecular identifier onto each TCR beta cDNA molecule. Each sample yielded at least 3 million CDR3-containing paired-end reads. The Mint cDNA synthesis kit, primed by a TRBC-specific oligonucleotide, was used to synthesize first-strand cDNA from all RNA. Following uracil-DNA glycosylase treatment, a first 18-cycle PCR with universal primers M1SS and BC2_uni_R was performed on all cDNA. As for the authors' bioinformatics: Each sample was normalized by randomly selecting 1 million high-quality reads, each carrying a distinct molecular identifier. Reads sharing molecular identifiers were discarded rather than binned into consensus sequences. MiTCR, set to a Q25 quality threshold and the strictest error-elimination algorithm, was used for CDR3 identification, clonotype clustering and error correction. A nonparametric unseen species model using Euler transformation provided a lower-bound estimate of total TCR beta diversity. TCRdb redid the processing of the public reads, applying fastp at Q25 and MiXCR, and retained in-frame beta chains. Every distinct CDR3 protein forms one entry, paired with its most common genes and DNA. TCRdb, not the original authors, processed these V and J calls. The sample table records about 620,000 distinct CDR3 sequences; approximately 21% of these occur just once. Jointly, the top ten make up 3.5% to 4% of the sample.

CDR1 is given as DFQATT and CDR2 as SNEGSKA, both from the germline V gene (reference sequence). The cysteine opens and the phenylalanine closes a CDR3 of 14 amino acids. Only the CDR3 DNA is retained, 42 bases long and in frame from the first base. V drops 3 bases and J drops 2 bases, leaving 13 bases in between. The chain links TRBV20-1 with TRBJ2-5; 6 matching bases give a weak D call of TRBD1. The specimen was blood. The sequence came from a man between 70 and 80 years old in good health. In nucleotides, the sequence is TGCAGTGCTAGCTTGGACAGCACACAAGAGACCCAGTACTTC. Its protein product is CSASLDSTQETQYF.